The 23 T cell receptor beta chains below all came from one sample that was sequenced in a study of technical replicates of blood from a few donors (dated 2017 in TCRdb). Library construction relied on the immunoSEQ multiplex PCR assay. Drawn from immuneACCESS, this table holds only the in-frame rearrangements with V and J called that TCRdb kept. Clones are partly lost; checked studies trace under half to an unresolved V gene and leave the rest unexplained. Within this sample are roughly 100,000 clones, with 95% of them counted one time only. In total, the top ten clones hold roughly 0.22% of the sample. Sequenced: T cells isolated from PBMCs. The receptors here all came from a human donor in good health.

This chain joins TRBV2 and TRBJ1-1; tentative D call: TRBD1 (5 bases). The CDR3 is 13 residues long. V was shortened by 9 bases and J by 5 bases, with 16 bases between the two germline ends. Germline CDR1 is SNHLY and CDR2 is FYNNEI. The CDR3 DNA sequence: TGTGCCAGTGTCCAGGGAAGCGGGACTGAAGCTTTCTTT. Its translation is CASVQGSGTEAFF.

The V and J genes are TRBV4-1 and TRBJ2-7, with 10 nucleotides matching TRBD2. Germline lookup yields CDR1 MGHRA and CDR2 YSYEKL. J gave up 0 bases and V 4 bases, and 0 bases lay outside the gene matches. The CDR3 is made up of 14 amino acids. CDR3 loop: CASSLAGGSYEQYF. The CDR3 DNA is TGCGCCAGCAGCCTAGCGGGGGGCTCCTACGAGCAGTACTTC.

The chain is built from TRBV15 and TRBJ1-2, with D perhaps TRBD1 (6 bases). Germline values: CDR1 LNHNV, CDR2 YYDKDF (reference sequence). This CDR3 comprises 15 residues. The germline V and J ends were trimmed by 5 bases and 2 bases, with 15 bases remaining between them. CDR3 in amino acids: CATSGYSGQNYGYTF. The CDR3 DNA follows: TGTGCCACCAGCGGATACTCAGGACAGAACTATGGCTACACCTTC. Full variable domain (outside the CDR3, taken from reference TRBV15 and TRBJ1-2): DAMVIQNPRYQVTQFGKPVTLSCSQTLNHNVMYWYQQKSSQAPKLLFHYYDKDFNNEADTPDNFQSRRPNTSFCFLDIRSPGLGDTAMYLCATSGYSGQNYGYTFGSGTRLTVV.

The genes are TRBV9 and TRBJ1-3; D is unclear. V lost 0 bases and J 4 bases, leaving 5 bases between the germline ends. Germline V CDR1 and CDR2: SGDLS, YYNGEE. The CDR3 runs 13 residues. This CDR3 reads CASSVARGNTIYF. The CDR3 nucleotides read TGTGCCAGCAGCGTAGCCAGGGGAAACACCATATATTTT.

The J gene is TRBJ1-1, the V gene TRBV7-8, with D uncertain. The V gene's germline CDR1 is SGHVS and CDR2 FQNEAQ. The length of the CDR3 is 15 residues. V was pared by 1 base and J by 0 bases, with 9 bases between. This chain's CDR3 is CASSLVSRLNTEAFF. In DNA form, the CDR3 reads TGTGCCAGCAGCTTAGTTTCCAGGTTGAACACTGAAGCTTTCTTT.

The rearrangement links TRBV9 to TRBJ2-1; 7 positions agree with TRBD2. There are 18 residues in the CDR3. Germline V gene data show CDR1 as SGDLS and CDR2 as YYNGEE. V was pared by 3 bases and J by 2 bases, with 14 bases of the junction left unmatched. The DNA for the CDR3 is TGTGCCAGCAGCGCGGGAGGAGGGCGACAGACAGCCTACAATGAGCAGTTCTTC. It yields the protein CASSAGGGRQTAYNEQFF.

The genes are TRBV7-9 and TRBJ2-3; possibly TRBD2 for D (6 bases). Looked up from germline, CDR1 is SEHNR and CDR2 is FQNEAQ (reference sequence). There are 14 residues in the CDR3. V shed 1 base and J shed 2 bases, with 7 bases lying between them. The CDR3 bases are TGTGCCAGCAGCTTAGGCGGGAACACAGATACGCAGTATTTT. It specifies CASSLGGNTDTQYF.

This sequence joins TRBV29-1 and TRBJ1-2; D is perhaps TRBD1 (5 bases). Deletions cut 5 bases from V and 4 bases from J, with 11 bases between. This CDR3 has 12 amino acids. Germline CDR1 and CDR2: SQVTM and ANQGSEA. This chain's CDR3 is CSVLGGGYGYTF. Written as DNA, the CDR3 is TGCAGCGTTCTCGGGGGAGGCTATGGCTACACCTTC. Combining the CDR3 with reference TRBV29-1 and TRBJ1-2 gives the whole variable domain SAVISQKPSRDICQRGTSLTIQCQVDSQVTMMFWYRQQPGQSLTLIATANQGSEATYESGFVIDKFPISRPNLTFSTLTVSNMSPEDSSIYLCSVLGGGYGYTFGSGTRLTVV.

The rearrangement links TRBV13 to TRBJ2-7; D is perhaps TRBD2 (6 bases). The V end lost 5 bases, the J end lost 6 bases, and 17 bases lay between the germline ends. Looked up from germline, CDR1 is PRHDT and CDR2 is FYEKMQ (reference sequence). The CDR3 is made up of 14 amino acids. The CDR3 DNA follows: TGTGCCAGCAGCCCGGAGGGAGGCTTAATCGAGCAGTACTTC. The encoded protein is CASSPEGGLIEQYF.

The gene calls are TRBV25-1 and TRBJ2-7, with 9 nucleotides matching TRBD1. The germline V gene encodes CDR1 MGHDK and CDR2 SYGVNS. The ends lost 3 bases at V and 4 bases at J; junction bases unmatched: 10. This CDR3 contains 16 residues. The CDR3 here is CASSDGEGQGKYEQYF. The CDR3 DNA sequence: TGTGCCAGCAGTGATGGGGAGGGACAGGGAAAGTACGAGCAGTACTTC.

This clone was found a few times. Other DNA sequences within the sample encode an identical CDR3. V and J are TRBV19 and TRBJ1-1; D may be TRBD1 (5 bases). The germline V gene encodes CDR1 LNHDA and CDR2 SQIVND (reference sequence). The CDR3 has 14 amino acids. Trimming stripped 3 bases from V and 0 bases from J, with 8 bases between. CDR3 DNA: TGTGCCAGTAGTATCCCAGGGATGAACACTGAAGCTTTCTTT. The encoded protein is CASSIPGMNTEAFF. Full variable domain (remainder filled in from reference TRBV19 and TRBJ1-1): DGGITQSPKYLFRKEGQNVTLSCEQNLNHDAMYWYRQDPGQGLRLIYYSQIVNDFQKGDIAEGYSVSREKKESFPLTVTSAQKNPTAFYLCASSIPGMNTEAFFGQGTRLTVV.

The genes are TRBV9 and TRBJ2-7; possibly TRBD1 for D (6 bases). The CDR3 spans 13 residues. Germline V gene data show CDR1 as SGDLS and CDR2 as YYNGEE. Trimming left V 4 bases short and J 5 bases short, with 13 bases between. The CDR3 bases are TGTGCCAGCAGCCCAGGGGTCCGGAACGAGCAGTACTTC. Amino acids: CASSPGVRNEQYF. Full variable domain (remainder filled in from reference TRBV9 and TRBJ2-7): DSGVTQTPKHLITATGQRVTLRCSPRSGDLSVYWYQQSLDQGLQFLIQYYNGEERAKGNILERFSAQQFPDLHSELNLSSLELGDSALYFCASSPGVRNEQYFGPGTRLTVT.

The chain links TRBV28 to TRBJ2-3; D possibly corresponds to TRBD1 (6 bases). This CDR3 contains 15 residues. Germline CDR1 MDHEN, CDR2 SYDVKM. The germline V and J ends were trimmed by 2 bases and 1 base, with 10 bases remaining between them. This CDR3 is CASSLPGDGTDTQYF. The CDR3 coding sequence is TGTGCCAGCAGTTTACCAGGGGATGGCACAGATACGCAGTATTTT.

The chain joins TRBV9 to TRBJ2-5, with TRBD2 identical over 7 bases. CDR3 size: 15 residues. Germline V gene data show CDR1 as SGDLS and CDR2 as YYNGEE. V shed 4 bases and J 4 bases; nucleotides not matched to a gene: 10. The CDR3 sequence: CASSPGGGGIETQYF. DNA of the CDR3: TGTGCCAGCAGCCCTGGTGGGGGGGGGATAGAGACCCAGTACTTC.

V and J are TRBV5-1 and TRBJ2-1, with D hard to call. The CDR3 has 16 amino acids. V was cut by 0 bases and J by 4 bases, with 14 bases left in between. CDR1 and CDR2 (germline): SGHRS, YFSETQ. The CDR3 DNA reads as TGCGCCAGCAGCTTGGGATTCAATACGCGGTACAATGAGCAGTTCTTC. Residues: CASSLGFNTRYNEQFF.

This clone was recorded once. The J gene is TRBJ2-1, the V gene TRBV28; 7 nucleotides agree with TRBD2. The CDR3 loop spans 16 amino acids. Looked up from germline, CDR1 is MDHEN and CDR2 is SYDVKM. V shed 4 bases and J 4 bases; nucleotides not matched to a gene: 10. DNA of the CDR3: TGTGCCAGCAGTTCCGAACTAGCGCATGGGTACAATGAGCAGTTCTTC. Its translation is CASSSELAHGYNEQFF. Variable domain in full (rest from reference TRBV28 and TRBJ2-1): DVKVTQSSRYLVKRTGEKVFLECVQDMDHENMFWYRQDPGLGLRLIYFSYDVKMKEKGDIPEGYSVSREKKERFSLILESASTNQTSMYLCASSSELAHGYNEQFFGPGTRLTVL.

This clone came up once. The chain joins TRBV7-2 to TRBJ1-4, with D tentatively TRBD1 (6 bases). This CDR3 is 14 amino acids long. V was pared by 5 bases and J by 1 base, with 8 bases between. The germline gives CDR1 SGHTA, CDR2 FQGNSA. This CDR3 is CASSRRGTNEKLFF. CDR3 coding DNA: TGTGCCAGCAGCCGCAGGGGAACTAATGAAAAACTGTTTTTT.

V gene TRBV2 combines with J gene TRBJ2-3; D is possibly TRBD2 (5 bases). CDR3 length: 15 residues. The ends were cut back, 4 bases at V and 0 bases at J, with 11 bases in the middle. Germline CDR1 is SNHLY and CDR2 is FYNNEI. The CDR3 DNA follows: TGTGCCAGCAGTGTCTCAGCGGAGAGCACAGATACGCAGTATTTT. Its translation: CASSVSAESTDTQYF. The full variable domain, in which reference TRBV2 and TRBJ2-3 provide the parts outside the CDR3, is EPEVTQTPSHQVTQMGQEVILRCVPISNHLYFYWYRQILGQKVEFLVSFYNNEISEKSEIFDDQFSVERPDGSNFTLKIRSTKLEDSAMYFCASSVSAESTDTQYFGPGTRLTVL.

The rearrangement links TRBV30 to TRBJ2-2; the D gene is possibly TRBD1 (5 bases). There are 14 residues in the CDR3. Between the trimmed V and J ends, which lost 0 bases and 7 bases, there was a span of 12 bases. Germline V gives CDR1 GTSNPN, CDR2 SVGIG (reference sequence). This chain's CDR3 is CAWSVLGRRGELFF. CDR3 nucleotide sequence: TGTGCCTGGAGTGTACTGGGGCGACGCGGGGAGCTGTTTTTT.

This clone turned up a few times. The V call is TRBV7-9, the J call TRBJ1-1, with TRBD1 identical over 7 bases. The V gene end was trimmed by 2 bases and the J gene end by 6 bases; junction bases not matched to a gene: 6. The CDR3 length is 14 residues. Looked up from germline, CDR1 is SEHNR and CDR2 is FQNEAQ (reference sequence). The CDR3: CASSLQGEASEAFF. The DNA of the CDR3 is TGTGCCAGCAGCTTACAGGGGGAAGCTTCTGAAGCTTTCTTT. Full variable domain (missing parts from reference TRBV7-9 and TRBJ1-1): DTGVSQNPRHKITKRGQNVTFRCDPISEHNRLYWYRQTLGQGPEFLTYFQNEAQLEKSRLLSDRFSAERPKGSFSTLEIQRTEQGDSAMYLCASSLQGEASEAFFGQGTRLTVV.

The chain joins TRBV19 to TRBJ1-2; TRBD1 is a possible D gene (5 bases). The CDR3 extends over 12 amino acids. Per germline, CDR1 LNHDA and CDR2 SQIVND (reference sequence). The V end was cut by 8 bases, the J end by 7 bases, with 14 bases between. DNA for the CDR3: TGTGCCAGTGGGGCCCTCACCCGTGGCTACACCTTC. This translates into CASGALTRGYTF.

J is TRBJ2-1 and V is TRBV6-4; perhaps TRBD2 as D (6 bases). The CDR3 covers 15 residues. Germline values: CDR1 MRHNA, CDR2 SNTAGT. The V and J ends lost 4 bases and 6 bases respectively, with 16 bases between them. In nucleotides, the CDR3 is TGTGCCAGCAGTGTCCCCGCGGGGCTGCGCAATGAGCAGTTCTTC. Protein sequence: CASSVPAGLRNEQFF.

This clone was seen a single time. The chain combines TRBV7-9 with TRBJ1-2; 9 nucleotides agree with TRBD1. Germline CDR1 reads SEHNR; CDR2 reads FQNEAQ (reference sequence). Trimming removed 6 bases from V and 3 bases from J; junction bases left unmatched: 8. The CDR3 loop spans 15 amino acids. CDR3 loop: CASSPSRTGDYGYTF. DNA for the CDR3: TGTGCCAGCAGTCCTTCCCGGACAGGGGACTATGGCTACACCTTC.